This T cell receptor (beta chain) is drawn from a study of blood T cell repertoires in COVID-19. The overall study: Sample material is recorded as cDNA or gDNA derived from T cells, B-cell-depleted T cells, or PBMCs.

The sample holds a few counts of this clone. Trimming removed 4 bases at V and 13 bases at J, with 18 bases between. This CDR3 comprises 14 residues. Germline loops: CDR1 SGHRS, CDR2 YFSETQ. Only in-frame clones appear in the TCRdb table, and some are missing; sequencing was by immunoSEQ multiplex PCR. In the table there are over 300,000 clones, approximately 85% of which are singletons. The sequence derives from a woman aged 50 to 65 with acute or convalescent COVID-19. The chain combines TRBV5-1 with TRBJ1-6; D gene unclear. Specimen: peripheral blood. The CDR3 reads CASSPDGAGSPLHF. The CDR3, as DNA: TGCGCCAGCAGCCCGGACGGTGCGGGGTCTCCCCTCCACTTT. Using reference TRBV5-1 and TRBJ1-6 for the parts outside the CDR3, the full variable domain is KAGVTQTPRYLIKTRGQQVTLSCSPISGHRSVSWYQQTPGQGLQFLFEYFSETQRNKGNFPGRFSGRQFSNSRSEMNVSTLELGDSALYLCASSPDGAGSPLHFGNGTRLTVT.